This T cell receptor (beta chain) was identified in a study of human T cells and chemical hapten exposure. The time point was: patch test 2, 6 weeks after DPC sensitization. Noted treatment: therapeutic diphenylcyclopropenone sensitization with weekly scalp DPC. One entry per CDR3 protein results from TCRdb running MiXCR on the RACE reads. The data show 75,000 to 90,000 distinct CDR3 sequences, under 11% seen once. This clonotype was seen ten or more times. CDR3 length equals 14 residues. Trimming removed 2 bases at V and 10 bases at J, with 15 bases between. Germline loops: CDR1 SGHAT, CDR2 FQNNGV. This sequence originates from a woman in her forties or fifties with alopecia areata. Some clones in this sample may be carry-over from other donors' samples. The sample was whole blood, taken in connection with sensitization to the hapten diphenylcyclopropenone (DPC). The chain recombines TRBV11-2 with TRBJ2-1; D is undetermined. The CDR3: CASSLSPTDGEQFF. In DNA form, the CDR3 reads TGTGCCAGCAGCTTAAGTCCCACCGACGGCGAGCAGTTCTTC.